This TCR beta chain derives from a study of cytomegalovirus exposure and HLA in healthy donors. Regarding this clone: The antigen is unknown.

Points from the study as a whole: Both high specificity and high sensitivity reportedly marked the classifier's diagnosis of cytomegalovirus status.

Repertoires were generated with immunoSEQ multiplex PCR, while TCRdb's copy carries only in-frame clones and drops some. The sample contains approximately 160,000 clones, approximately 87% of which appear only once. Sequences were obtained from PBMCs. The sequence was collected from a woman in her twenties or thirties in good health and CMV-seronegative.

The CDR3 sequence is CASSLGLAGTPSYEQYF. CDR3 DNA sequence: TGCGCCAGCAGCCTAGGGCTAGCGGGCACCCCCTCCTACGAGCAGTACTTC. J is TRBJ2-7 and V is TRBV5-1; 8 bases align to TRBD2. Trimming cost V 4 bases and J 0 bases; bases outside gene matches: 12. Germline CDR1 reads SGHRS; CDR2 reads YFSETQ. The CDR3 covers 17 residues.